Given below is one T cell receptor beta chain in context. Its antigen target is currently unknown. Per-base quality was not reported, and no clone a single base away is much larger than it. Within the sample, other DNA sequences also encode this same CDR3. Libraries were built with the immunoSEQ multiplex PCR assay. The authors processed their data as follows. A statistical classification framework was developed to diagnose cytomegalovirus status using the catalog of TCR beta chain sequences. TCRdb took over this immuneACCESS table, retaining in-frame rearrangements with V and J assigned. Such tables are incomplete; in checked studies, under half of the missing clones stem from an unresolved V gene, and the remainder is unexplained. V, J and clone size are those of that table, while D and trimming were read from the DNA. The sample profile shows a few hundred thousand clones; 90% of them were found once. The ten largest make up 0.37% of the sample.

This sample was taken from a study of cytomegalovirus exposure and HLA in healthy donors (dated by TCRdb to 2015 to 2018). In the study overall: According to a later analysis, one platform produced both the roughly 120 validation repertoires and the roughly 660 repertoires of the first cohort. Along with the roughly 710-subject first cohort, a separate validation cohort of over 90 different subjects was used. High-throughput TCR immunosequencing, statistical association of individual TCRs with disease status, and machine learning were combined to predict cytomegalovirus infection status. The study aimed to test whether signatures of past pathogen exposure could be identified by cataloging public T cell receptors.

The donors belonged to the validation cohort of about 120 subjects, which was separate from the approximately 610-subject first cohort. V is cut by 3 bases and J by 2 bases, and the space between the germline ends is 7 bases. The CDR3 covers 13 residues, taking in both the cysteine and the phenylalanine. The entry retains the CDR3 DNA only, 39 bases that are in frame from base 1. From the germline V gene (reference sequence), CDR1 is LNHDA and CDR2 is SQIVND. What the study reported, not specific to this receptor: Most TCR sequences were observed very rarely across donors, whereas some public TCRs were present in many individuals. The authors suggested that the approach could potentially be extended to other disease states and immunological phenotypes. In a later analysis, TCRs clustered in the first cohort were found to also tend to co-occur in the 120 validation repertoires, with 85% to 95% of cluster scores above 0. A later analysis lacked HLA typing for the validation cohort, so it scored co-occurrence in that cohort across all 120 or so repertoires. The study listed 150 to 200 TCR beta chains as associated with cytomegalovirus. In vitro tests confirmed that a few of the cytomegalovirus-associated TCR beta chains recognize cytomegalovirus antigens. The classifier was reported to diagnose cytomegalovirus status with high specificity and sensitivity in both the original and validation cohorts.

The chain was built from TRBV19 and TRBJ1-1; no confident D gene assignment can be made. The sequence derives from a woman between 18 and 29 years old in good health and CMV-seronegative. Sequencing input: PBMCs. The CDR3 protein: CASSIGGNTEAFF. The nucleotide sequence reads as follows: TGTGCCAGTAGTATTGGAGGAAACACTGAAGCTTTCTTT.